The entry that follows covers one T cell receptor (beta chain) sequence. Antigen: not known. MiXCR was run by TCRdb on the reads, yielding one entry per CDR3 protein. The sample lists some 560,000 distinct CDR3 sequences; just under 40% were seen once. Germline CDR1 and CDR2: ENHRY and SYGVKD. The CDR3 contains 12 residues. After removal of 10 bases from V and 4 bases from J, the junction contained 5 bases not matched to a gene. The data were obtained in a study of T cell repertoires in cytomegalovirus infection. Study conclusions and caveats: Adding up the frequency of public TCR beta families identified people who carried CMV plus the relevant HLA.

The starting material was cultured PBMCs, obtained from culture after CMV antigen stimulation. The sequence was obtained from a human donor in good health (CMV status not recorded). Some clones in this sample may be carry-over from other donors' samples. V gene TRBV10-3 combines with J gene TRBJ2-3; TRBD2 matches at 7 bases. CDR3 DNA sequence: TGTGCCACAAAGCGGGAACCAGATACGCAGTATTTT. Encoded protein: CATKREPDTQYF.